These T cell receptor beta chains were read from a single sample in a study of vaccination and CD4 T cells after COVID-19. TCRdb recomputed calls from the PCR reads with MiXCR, one row per CDR3 protein. The table includes about 23,000 distinct CDR3 sequences, 58% detected once. These receptors' targets are unknown. Sequencing input: CD4+ T cells from blood, cultured in vitro. All receptors come from a human donor who had recovered from COVID-19. Both conserved end residues are part of each CDR3. The order of the fields is J gene, clone size, D gene, V gene, CDR3 DNA, CDR3 protein. The D gene is left open where the match is weak. Clone sizes are given selectively: once, few, many, or a class where the clone is expanded.

>TRBJ1-2|few|.|TRBV25-1
TGTGCCAGCAGTGAAAACTCCGGGACGGGGAACTATGGCTACACCTTC
CASSENSGTGNYGYTF
>TRBJ1-1|few|TRBD1|TRBV7-2
TGTGCCAGCAGCTTAGAAAGGGGGCCTGGCACTGAAGCTTTCTTT
CASSLERGPGTEAFF
>TRBJ1-2|few|TRBD1|TRBV6-5
TGTGCCAGCAGTTCCATCGGGACTCAGGGGGACTATGGCTACACCTTC
CASSSIGTQGDYGYTF
>TRBJ2-5|.|.|TRBV12-3/TRBV12-4
TGTGCCAGCAGTCCCGGGACACGCGTCCAAGAGACCCAGTACTTC
CASSPGTRVQETQYF
>TRBJ1-1|few|.|TRBV2
TGTGCCAGCAGTACCTGGACTGAAGCTTTCTTT
CASSTWTEAFF
>TRBJ1-1|.|.|TRBV5-5
TGTGCCAGCAGCTTGAGGCTCTCGAACACTGAAGCTTTCTTT
CASSLRLSNTEAFF
>TRBJ1-1|few|.|TRBV20-1
TGCAGTGCTATCTCCCGAGGGGACTGGAGGAACACTGAAGCTTTCTTT
CSAISRGDWRNTEAFF
>TRBJ1-4|few|TRBD1|TRBV6-1
TGTGCCAGCGGGACAAAGGGGGCGGCACTTGAAAAACTGTTTTTT
CASGTKGAALEKLFF
>TRBJ1-1|.|.|TRBV12-3/TRBV12-4
TGTGCCAGCATCTCCCGCCCCGAGGCCACTGAAGCTTTCTTT
CASISRPEATEAFF
>TRBJ1-5|.|.|TRBV6-1
TGTGCCAGCAACAAGAGGGGGGACCAGCCCCAGCATTTT
CASNKRGDQPQHF
>TRBJ1-2|.|TRBD1|TRBV7-9
TGTGCCAGCAGCCTCCAGACAGGGGAACATGGCTACACCTTC
CASSLQTGEHGYTF
>TRBJ2-1|.|.|TRBV7-2
TGTGCCAGCAGCCTACAGCAACGGGGTCCCCATGAGCAGTTCTTC
CASSLQQRGPHEQFF
>TRBJ1-1|.|.|TRBV20-1
TGCAGTGCCGGGGGGGGGTTGATGAACACTGAAGCTTTCTTT
CSAGGGLMNTEAFF
>TRBJ1-1|.|.|TRBV29-1
TGCAGCGTTGGGCCCAAGTTGTCCTTCCCCAACACTGAAGCTTTCTTT
CSVGPKLSFPNTEAFF
>TRBJ1-1|.|.|TRBV7-2
TGTGCCAGCAGCTCCCGAACAGGCGCACTTGAAGCTTTCTTT
CASSSRTGALEAFF
>TRBJ1-2|few|.|TRBV15
TGTGCCACCAGCAGAGGCCCGCAGGGGTCCGATGGCTACACCTTC
CATSRGPQGSDGYTF
>TRBJ2-7|.|TRBD2|TRBV6-2/TRBV6-3
TGTGCCAGCAGCCGGGGACTAGCGGGAGGCTCCGCGGGCGAGCAGTACTTC
CASSRGLAGGSAGEQYF
>TRBJ1-3|few|.|TRBV7-2
TGTGCCAGCAGCTTAATTGGACCAAGCTCTGGAAACACCATATATTTT
CASSLIGPSSGNTIYF
>TRBJ2-6|.|.|TRBV12-3/TRBV12-4
TGTGCCAGCAGTTTAGGGCCAGGTCCCTCTGGGGCCAACGTCCTGACTTTC
CASSLGPGPSGANVLTF
>TRBJ2-7|.|.|TRBV6-1
TGTGCCAGCAGTGAAGGAAGAGCCACCTACGAGCAGTACTTC
CASSEGRATYEQYF
>TRBJ2-7|.|TRBD2|TRBV7-9
TGTGCCAGCAGCTTAACTAGCGGGTACGAGCAGTACTTC
CASSLTSGYEQYF
>TRBJ2-1|few|.|TRBV14
TGTGCCAGCAGCCAAGGCGTGGCTCCCCAGGCCAATGAGCAGTTCTTC
CASSQGVAPQANEQFF
>TRBJ2-1|.|TRBD2|TRBV11-3
TGTGCCAGCAGCTTGAGAGCGGGGATGAATGAGCAGTTCTTC
CASSLRAGMNEQFF
>TRBJ2-1|.|TRBD2|TRBV7-6
TGTGCCAGCAGCTGGTCCTCCCGGGGCGGTGGACTAGCGGGTTACAATGAGCAGTTCTTC
CASSWSSRGGGLAGYNEQFF
>TRBJ2-3|.|TRBD2|TRBV6-1
TGTGCCAGCAGTCGTGGGACTAGCGGGAGCACAGATACGCAGTATTTT
CASSRGTSGSTDTQYF
>TRBJ2-1|.|.|TRBV7-9
TGTGCCAGCAGCTTAGCACCTGCGGGTGAGCAGTTCTTC
CASSLAPAGEQFF
>TRBJ2-2|.|.|TRBV5-1
TGCGCCAGCAGACTAGGGGGGACCGGGGAGCTGTTTTTT
CASRLGGTGELFF
>TRBJ2-5|once|.|TRBV7-3
TGTGCCAGCAGCTTAACCGGGGGGCGAGCTAGCGCCCAAGAGACCCAGTACTTC
CASSLTGGRASAQETQYF
>TRBJ2-5|few|.|TRBV6-1
TGTGCCAGCAGTGAGGGGAACTCAAGAGGGGCCCAGTACTTC
CASSEGNSRGAQYF
>TRBJ1-1|.|.|TRBV7-9
TGTGCCAGCAGCTTAACAACAAATGAAGCTTTCTTT
CASSLTTNEAFF
>TRBJ1-1|few|.|TRBV7-9
TGTGCCAGCAGCCCCGGGGGGGGGAGGAACACTGAAGCTTTCTTT
CASSPGGGRNTEAFF
>TRBJ1-1|.|.|TRBV6-2/TRBV6-3
TGTGCCAGCAGTTCCCAAAGGGGAATCATGAACACTGAAGCTTTCTTT
CASSSQRGIMNTEAFF
>TRBJ2-3|few|TRBD2|TRBV27
TGTGCCAGCAGTCCACTAGCGGGAGAGTCAGATACGCAGTATTTT
CASSPLAGESDTQYF
>TRBJ1-6|few|TRBD1|TRBV28
TGTGCCAGCAGCCGCCGGGACAGGGGCTCCTATAATTCACCCCTCCACTTT
CASSRRDRGSYNSPLHF
>TRBJ1-5|.|TRBD1|TRBV6-2/TRBV6-3
TGTGCCAGCGGGGACAGTCGTCAGCCCCAGCATTTT
CASGDSRQPQHF
>TRBJ2-2|.|TRBD2|TRBV5-1
TGCGCCAGCAGCTTGGCCGGGACTAGCGGGGCCGCCGGGGAGCTGTTTTTT
CASSLAGTSGAAGELFF
>TRBJ1-5|.|TRBD1|TRBV20-1
TGCAGTGGACAGGGGGCGACGGGGCTTGGCCAGCCCCAGCATTTT
CSGQGATGLGQPQHF
>TRBJ2-7|.|.|TRBV20-1
TGCAGTGCTAGGCAGGGTTACGAGCAGTACTTC
CSARQGYEQYF
>TRBJ1-1|.|TRBD1|TRBV12-3/TRBV12-4
TGTGCCAGCACCCGAAGACGGACAGGTATGAAGAACACTGAAGCTTTCTTT
CASTRRRTGMKNTEAFF
>TRBJ1-2|.|.|TRBV6-1
TGTGCCAGCACGTCTACACAATTTTCTAACTATGGCTACACCTTC
CASTSTQFSNYGYTF
>TRBJ1-4|.|.|TRBV6-5
TGTGCCAGCAGTTACTCCGGGGGGCAGGCTGAAAAACTGTTTTTT
CASSYSGGQAEKLFF
>TRBJ1-5|.|.|TRBV6-2/TRBV6-3
TGTGCCAGCAGTGGGGGGGATAGCAATCAGCCCCAGCATTTT
CASSGGDSNQPQHF
>TRBJ2-5|few|TRBD2|TRBV7-2
TGTGCCAGCAGCCTTAGCGGGAGGGAAGAGACCCAGTACTTC
CASSLSGREETQYF
>TRBJ2-2|few|.|TRBV10-3
TGTGCCATCAGTTCCGCCGGGACGGACCGCGGGGAGCTGTTTTTT
CAISSAGTDRGELFF
>TRBJ2-5|.|TRBD2|TRBV6-1
TGTGCCATCAGTGACCCGCGGGGGGTCCAAGAGACCCAGTACTTC
CAISDPRGVQETQYF
>TRBJ1-5|few|.|TRBV15
TGTGCCACCAGCAGAGGAGGCAGGGATAATCAGCCCCAGCATTTT
CATSRGGRDNQPQHF
>TRBJ2-3|.|.|TRBV24-1
TGTGCCACCAGTGACTTCCCCACAGGGTCCACAGATACGCAGTATTTT
CATSDFPTGSTDTQYF
>TRBJ2-5|once|.|TRBV9
TGTGCCAGCAGCGTCTTCGGGGACGGTAAAGAGACCCAGTACTTC
CASSVFGDGKETQYF
>TRBJ1-5|.|.|TRBV7-2
TGTGCCAGCAGCCCTTATGGGGGCGGCAATCAGCCCCAGCATTTT
CASSPYGGGNQPQHF
>TRBJ1-5|.|.|TRBV7-2
TGTGCCAGCTCCAGGGTGGGGGCGGATCAGCCCCAGCATTTT
CASSRVGADQPQHF
>TRBJ1-1|.|.|TRBV6-2/TRBV6-3
TGTGCCAGCAATGGTGAGGTCGACACTGAAGCTTTCTTT
CASNGEVDTEAFF
>TRBJ2-5|.|.|TRBV20-1
TGCAGTGCTAGAGATGGGACTGGTCGAGAGACCCAGTACTTC
CSARDGTGRETQYF
>TRBJ2-3|.|TRBD2|TRBV7-2
TGTGCCAGCAGCTTAGATGCAGCGGGAGCCGGGACAGATACGCAGTATTTT
CASSLDAAGAGTDTQYF
>TRBJ2-7|.|.|TRBV11-3
TGTGCCAGCAGGAAACAAGCTACGGGCGAGCAGTACTTC
CASRKQATGEQYF
>TRBJ1-2|.|.|TRBV11-3
TGTGCCAGCAGCGTTCGGGACACCGGCTACACCTTC
CASSVRDTGYTF
>TRBJ2-7|.|.|TRBV7-2
TGTGCCAGCAGCCCATTCGGACAGGGACTATTCGTGCAGTACTTC
CASSPFGQGLFVQYF
>TRBJ1-3|.|.|TRBV7-8
TGTGCCAGCAGCTTAGGGGGGGGTAGTGGAAACACCATATATTTT
CASSLGGGSGNTIYF